The clone carrying this T cell receptor beta chain was seen a handful of times. What it binds is unknown. Researchers used 5'RACE with constant-segment primers to make TCR alpha and TCR beta cDNA libraries that carry sample barcodes and UMIs. TCRdb analysed the 5' RACE reads with MiXCR anew, one entry per CDR3 protein. The repertoire includes 550,000 to 700,000 distinct CDR3 sequences, 17% of them detected once, and 8.1% sits in the top ten. These data belong to a study of T-cell memory formation after mild COVID-19. General study results and limits: There was a balanced CD4/CD8 profile in clones contracting day 15 to 85, and later expanders leaned CD4+. Some clones that responded were present in memory (sampled pre-infection), which suggests cross-reactive memory joined. Mainly CM and EM harbored the contracting CD4+ clones; mainly EMRA harbored the CD8+ ones.

Germline CDR1 SGHRS, CDR2 YFSETQ. Deletions cut 4 bases from V and 1 base from J, with 11 bases between. The length of the CDR3 is 15 residues. The chain links TRBV5-1 to TRBJ2-2; possibly TRBD1 for D (6 bases). The origin of this receptor is an adult woman who had mild COVID-19 (a few samples of this study predate the infection). Cell type and time point are not known. The sequenced material came from PBMCs or a T cell subset sorted from them (not recorded which). DNA of the CDR3: TGCGCCAGCAGCCCCTCGACAGGGAACACCGGGGAGCTGTTTTTT. This gives the protein CASSPSTGNTGELFF.